The following is a T cell receptor (beta chain) sequence with its context. Its specificity is unknown. MiXCR was run by TCRdb on the 5' RACE reads, yielding one entry per CDR3 protein. This repertoire shows a few hundred thousand distinct CDR3 sequences, roughly 13% found once; its top ten account for nearly 7%. The record originates from a study of CD8 T cells in ankylosing spondylitis. Findings of the study overall: Seemingly distinctive of ankylosing spondylitis blood was a TCR beta motif formed by eight highly homologous variants.

This receptor was taken from a male donor with ankylosing spondylitis. The sequenced material came from blood, either unsorted or a sorted T cell fraction (not recorded which).

The CDR3 sequence: CSVYLPGQGYNEQFF. Written as DNA, the CDR3 is TGCAGCGTTTATCTCCCCGGACAGGGCTACAATGAGCAGTTCTTC. The gene calls are TRBV29-1 and TRBJ2-1, with TRBD1 matching 8 bases. From germline, CDR1 is SQVTM and CDR2 ANQGSEA. Trimming cost V 5 bases and J 3 bases; bases outside gene matches: 9. The CDR3 sequence is 15 residues long.